This T cell receptor beta chain came from a study of T cells in Graves' hyperthyroidism and ophthalmopathy. Regions amplified from RNA transcripts were the TCR beta CDR3 regions. During a first-round RT-PCR of the TCR CDR3, the HTBI primer set was used. TCRdb recomputed calls from the multiplex PCR reads with MiXCR, one row per CDR3 protein. The sample carries under 800,000 distinct CDR3 sequences, 11% to 15% recorded once. Study-level findings and limits: Among clonotypes expanded in thyroid above 0.001, most were also found in blood.

The length of the CDR3 is 16 residues. CDR1 is MNHNS and CDR2 is SASEGT in the germline V gene. The ends were cut back, 6 bases at V and 4 bases at J, with 21 bases in the middle. This clonotype was observed a few times. What it recognizes is unknown. It was considered stable Graves' hyperthyroidism when ophthalmopathy did not progress within 18 months. The genes are TRBV6-1 and TRBJ2-5; perhaps TRBD1 as D (6 bases). Material for sequencing was blood. This TCR was sampled from a young woman with Graves' hyperthyroidism. The CDR3, as DNA: TGTGCCAGCAGCTTCGGGACACCGAGGGGTCGAGAGACCCAGTACTTC. Translation gives CASSFGTPRGRETQYF.